This TCR beta chain is drawn from a study of monozygotic twins with inflammatory bowel disease. TCRdb re-called the 5' RACE reads and catalogs CDR3 proteins one per entry, DNA excluded. The sample has hundreds of thousands of distinct CDR3 sequences; the top ten hold 5.6%. This CDR3 has 13 amino acids. Germline V CDR1 and CDR2: DFQATT, SNEGSKA (reference sequence). The clonotype originates from a human donor with ulcerative colitis or Crohn's disease, or a healthy co-twin of an affected twin (not recorded which). The sample comprised blood. J is TRBJ2-7 and V is TRBV20-1; TCRdb's D call of TRBD2 is untestable without DNA. CDR3 protein: CSPKTSGGPEQYF.